What follows are 8 T cell receptor beta chains derived from one specimen sequenced in a study of blood T cell repertoires in COVID-19. Sequencing used immunoSEQ multiplex PCR; TCRdb keeps in-frame clones, though not all of them. The table lists 200,000 to 250,000 clones, around four fifths of them singletons, with roughly 5.1% in the top ten. The sample consisted of peripheral blood. All receptors derive from a woman in her sixties or seventies with COVID-19, enrolled during active disease.

The chain has TRBV30 and TRBJ2-7, with TRBD2 matching over 13 bases. The V and J ends lost 0 bases and 4 bases, in that order; junction bases with no gene match: 3. Germline CDR1 GTSNPN, CDR2 SVGIG (reference sequence). The CDR3 is 15 amino acids. CDR3 nucleotides: TGTGCCTGGAGTGTACCGGGACTAGCGGGATACGAGCAGTACTTC. Translated: CAWSVPGLAGYEQYF. Drawing the rest from reference TRBV30 and TRBJ2-7, the complete variable domain is SQTIHQWPATLVQPVGSPLSLECTVEGTSNPNLYWYRQAAGRGLQLLFYSVGIGQISSEVPQNLSASRPQDRQFILSSKKLLLSDSGFYLCAWSVPGLAGYEQYFGPGTRLTVT.

V is TRBV4-3 and J is TRBJ1-5; D call uncertain. The germline V and J ends were trimmed by 1 base and 6 bases, with 10 bases remaining between them. Germline V lookup: CDR1 LGHNA, CDR2 YSLEER. The CDR3 is 14 residues long. CDR3 bases: TGCGCCAGCAGCCAAGCACTATTGGGTCAGCCCCAGCATTTT. Encoded protein: CASSQALLGQPQHF.

The chain recombines TRBV19 with TRBJ2-1; 8 bases agree with TRBD2. The length of the CDR3 is 12 residues. In germline, CDR1 is LNHDA, CDR2 SQIVND (reference sequence). Unmatched junction bases numbered 5, after V lost 6 bases and J lost 10 bases. The CDR3 region is CASRGREGEQFF. The CDR3 nucleotides are TGTGCCAGTAGGGGTCGGGAGGGGGAGCAGTTCTTC.

The chain couples TRBV10-3 to TRBJ1-1; maybe TRBD1 (6 bases). V was shortened by 0 bases and J by 7 bases, with 18 bases between the two germline ends. Germline V CDR1 and CDR2: ENHRY, SYGVKD. The CDR3 is 16 amino acids. In nucleotides, the CDR3 is TGTGCCATCAGTGAGTCGGGGGCTACAGGGCCATTTGAAGCTTTCTTT. Translation gives CAISESGATGPFEAFF.

This clone appeared once. The chain links TRBV18 to TRBJ1-2; TRBD1 matches at 8 bases. The CDR3 covers 14 residues. Germline assignment: CDR1 KGHSH and CDR2 LQKENI. The J segment lost 3 bases and the V segment lost 5 bases, leaving 5 bases of the junction unmatched. The CDR3 DNA reads TGTGCCAGCTCAGCGACAGGGGACCACTATGGCTACACCTTC. Translating it yields CASSATGDHYGYTF. The whole variable domain, filled in from reference TRBV18 and TRBJ1-2, reads NAGVMQNPRHLVRRRGQEARLRCSPMKGHSHVYWYRQLPEEGLKFMVYLQKENIIDESGMPKERFSAEFPKEGPSILRIQQVVRGDSAAYFCASSATGDHYGYTFGSGTRLTVV.

The rearrangement uses TRBV5-4 and TRBJ2-5, with TRBD1 matching over 8 bases. The CDR3 covers 14 residues. Losses at the gene ends were 3 bases for V and 7 bases for J; bases not matched to a gene: 8. From germline, CDR1 is SGHNT and CDR2 YYREEE (reference sequence). CDR3 sequence (DNA): TGTGCCAGCAGCTCCGGTAGTACAGGGGGGACCCAGTACTTC. Protein: CASSSGSTGGTQYF.

This clone was observed a single time. The chain employs TRBV7-2 and TRBJ1-1; D unclear. CDR1 and CDR2 (germline): SGHTA, FQGNSA. The CDR3 runs 14 residues. With 5 bases removed from V and 2 bases from J, the gap between germline ends came to 12 bases. CDR3 loop: CASSPRASNTEAFF. DNA for the CDR3: TGTGCCAGCAGCCCGCGGGCCAGTAACACTGAAGCTTTCTTT.

The chain couples TRBV5-4 to TRBJ1-6; no definite D call. CDR3 length equals 15 residues. The germline V gene encodes CDR1 SGHNT and CDR2 YYREEE (reference sequence). Deletions cut 0 bases from V and 4 bases from J, with 8 bases between. The CDR3 loop is CASSLEQPYNSPLHF. As DNA, the CDR3 is TGTGCCAGCAGCTTGGAACAGCCTTATAATTCACCCCTCCACTTT.